This T cell receptor (beta chain) was recovered during a study of Tregs in tolerant kidney transplant recipients (dated by TCRdb to about 2019). In terms of the full investigation: The study applied TCRbeta sequencing to find donor-specific regulatory T cells before combined kidney and bone marrow transplantation and then followed those same cells after transplant.

For TCRbeta CDR3 sequencing, genomic DNA was extracted from sorted cells using the QIAGEN DNeasy Blood and Tissue Kit. High-throughput TCRbeta CDR3 sequencing, including PCR amplification with bias correction and internal controls, was performed commercially through immunoSEQ. On the authors' methods: A unique productive TCRbeta sequence was defined by the CDR3 nucleotide sequence when primers matched, and otherwise by the CDR3 amino acid sequence together with the Vbeta and Jbeta genes. Sorting error was corrected by removing sequences shared between sorted populations at a frequency ratio of 2:1 or less, and the remaining shared sequences were assigned to the higher population. Donor-reactive sequences were defined as at least 5-fold expanded in CFSE-low cells versus unstimulated cells, with frequency of at least 0.01% in CFSE-low cells. Repertoire divergence was quantified by Jensen-Shannon divergence using the top 100 TCRbeta sequences ranked by frequency. For samples with multiple sequencing runs, sorting error was corrected separately for each run before the runs were pooled. Held by TCRdb, this immuneACCESS table contains in-frame sequences only and omits some clones. Under half of the omission traces to an unresolved V gene where checked; the cause of the rest is unknown. The V and J calls and clone size come from that table; D and trimming were worked out from the DNA. This sample's listing comprises approximately 30,000 clones. Under 2% of the sample lies in the top ten.

Related donors were used in the transplants with nonmyeloablative bone marrow transplantation, and mixed chimerism was transient in the human trials. Thawed PBMCs were FACS-sorted into unstimulated Tregs (CD4+CD25+CD127-), CD4+ non-Tregs (CD4+CD25-), CD4 cells and CD8 cells. Several combined kidney and bone marrow transplant recipients from the ITN036ST trial were included as patients, and samples were available only from these trial subjects. Healthy control blood was processed by Ficoll density gradient to PBMCs and cryopreserved; patient PBMCs were collected before and after transplant. For this clone: This receptor's antigen is unknown. From the germline J gene comes the end of the CDR3, since the read stops 3 residues before it.

On the study overall, not on this receptor specifically: Because only a small number of patients were included, the study had limitations, and the results will need to be validated in larger populations as well as under other immunosuppression protocols. Biological reproducibility was not directly assessed, although technical replication error appeared to be minimal. PCR primers changed over time for some patients, so nucleotide-level comparison across those patients' samples was not possible. The most biologically relevant and donor-specific TCRbeta repertoire appeared to be identified by expanding Tregs with activated donor B cells. Donor-specific Treg expansion was found to exceed global Treg expansion in tolerant patients, suggesting antigen-driven rather than nonspecific expansion.

Counted from cysteine to phenylalanine, this CDR3 has 16 amino acids. The CDR3 was read in part: 39 bases, with the frame set at base 1. V is reduced by 2 bases and J by 0 bases, leaving a spacing of 14 bases between them. CDR1 and CDR2 (MNHEY, SVGEGT) derive from the germline V gene. This specimen consisted of CD4+ T cells from blood (PBMCs), obtained 24 months after the transplant. Recombination connected TRBV6-2 or TRBV6-3 to TRBJ2-7, and perhaps TRBD2 as D gene, on 6 matching bases. The receptor was isolated from a human patient who received a combined kidney and bone marrow transplant. After a transplant, certain T cells may trace back to the graft donor. The CDR3 in this case is CASSYELGDSSYEQYF. CDR3 DNA, as far as it was read: TGTGCCAGCAGTTACGAACTGGGGGACTCCTCCTACGAG.